A selection of T cell receptor beta chains follows, all from one sample in a study of T cell clones after liver transplantation. This table comes from immunoSEQ multiplex PCR, and its TCRdb copy is limited to in-frame clones, with some not included. Of nearly 55,000 clones in the sample, about 88% are singletons; the top ten hold about 8.5%. The sample was CD4+ T cells from blood, taken before liver transplant. The receptor set was obtained from a human donor who received a liver transplant. The CDR3 runs from the conserved cysteine through the conserved F or W. The D gene is left open where the match is weak. Size values are once, few and many counts, or a class for expanded clones, and some rows have none.

size	J	V	D	CDR3	DNA
NA	TRBJ1-3	TRBV25-1	NA	CASSGPRGNTIYF	TGTGCCAGCAGTGGTCCCCGCGGAAACACCATATATTTT
NA	TRBJ1-6	TRBV28	TRBD1	CASSLGGQGRREPLHF	TGTGCCAGCAGTTTAGGCGGACAGGGGCGAAGAGAGCCCCTCCACTTT
NA	TRBJ2-5	TRBV4-2	NA	CASSQDSVAGGFAETQYF	TGTGCCAGCAGCCAAGATAGCGTGGCAGGCGGCTTCGCGGAGACCCAGTACTTC
NA	TRBJ2-5	TRBV2	TRBD1	CASTRDRSQETQYF	TGTGCCAGCACCCGGGACAGATCCCAAGAGACCCAGTACTTC
NA	TRBJ1-3	TRBV12-5	NA	CASGLGTSGNTIYF	TGTGCTAGTGGTTTGGGGACATCTGGAAACACCATATATTTT
NA	TRBJ1-5	TRBV6-4	NA	CASSVPSRGQRNQPQHF	TGTGCCAGCAGTGTACCCAGCCGGGGACAACGCAATCAGCCCCAGCATTTT
NA	TRBJ2-5	TRBV18	TRBD2	CASSPQTSGKETQYF	TGTGCCAGCTCACCGCAAACTAGCGGTAAAGAGACCCAGTACTTC
NA	TRBJ1-5	TRBV14	NA	CASSPEPGGNQPQHF	TGTGCCAGCAGCCCGGAACCTGGGGGCAATCAGCCCCAGCATTTT
once	TRBJ1-5	TRBV6-1	TRBD1	CASRRDRKSNQPQHF	TGTGCCAGCAGGAGGGACAGAAAAAGCAATCAGCCCCAGCATTTT
NA	TRBJ2-2	TRBV6-4	NA	CASSPSRPNTGELFF	TGTGCCAGCAGTCCCAGTAGACCGAACACCGGGGAGCTGTTTTTT
NA	TRBJ2-3	TRBV14	NA	CASSQVGWARTDTQYF	TGTGCCAGCAGCCAAGTTGGATGGGCCCGCACAGATACGCAGTATTTT
few	TRBJ2-6	TRBV2	NA	CASRAASISVSGANVLTF	TGTGCCAGCAGGGCAGCTAGTATTAGTGTTTCTGGGGCCAACGTCCTGACTTTC
NA	TRBJ2-7	TRBV5-1	NA	CASSLRTGTTEQYF	TGCGCCAGCAGCTTGAGGACAGGGACTACCGAGCAGTACTTC
NA	TRBJ2-2	TRBV11-2	NA	CASSRPSTGELFF	TGTGCCAGCAGCCGACCGTCCACCGGGGAGCTGTTTTTT
NA	TRBJ1-4	TRBV7-9	NA	CASSLGVFEKLFF	TGTGCCAGCAGCTTAGGGGTGTTTGAAAAACTGTTTTTT
NA	TRBJ1-2	TRBV6-4	NA	CASRPRRDIYGYTF	TGTGCCAGCAGACCCAGGAGGGACATCTATGGCTACACCTTC
NA	TRBJ2-7	TRBV7-9	NA	CASSSRGGGEQYF	TGTGCCAGCAGCTCCCGGGGCGGTGGGGAGCAGTACTTC
NA	TRBJ2-1	TRBV15	NA	CATSRGAGTPSYNEQFF	TGTGCCACCAGCAGGGGGGCGGGAACTCCCTCCTACAATGAGCAGTTCTTC
NA	TRBJ1-5	TRBV30	NA	CAWSVFRDRQPQHF	TGTGCCTGGAGTGTGTTCAGGGATCGCCAGCCCCAGCATTTT
NA	TRBJ2-1	TRBV5-1	NA	CASSPWAEGNEQFF	TGCGCCAGCAGCCCCTGGGCCGAGGGTAATGAGCAGTTCTTC
medium-sized	TRBJ1-5	TRBV14	NA	CASSRTGLGQPQHF	TGTGCCAGCAGTCGAACAGGGTTAGGTCAGCCCCAGCATTTT
NA	TRBJ2-1	TRBV30	TRBD2	CAWSVGVLGLAGGYNEQFF	TGTGCCTGGAGTGTAGGAGTTTTGGGACTAGCGGGCGGCTACAATGAGCAGTTCTTC
NA	TRBJ2-7	TRBV5-1	NA	CASSLDREKYF	TGCGCCAGCAGCTTGGACAGGGAGAAGTACTTC
NA	TRBJ2-5	TRBV6-1	NA	CASSTRRQGSETQYF	TGTGCCAGCAGCACCCGGAGGCAGGGAAGTGAGACCCAGTACTTC
NA	TRBJ2-1	TRBV15	NA	CATSRDVERGGNEQFF	TGTGCCACCAGCAGAGATGTGGAGAGGGGTGGGAATGAGCAGTTCTTC
once	TRBJ2-5	TRBV4-2	TRBD2	CASSSGRGGRQETQYF	TGTGCCAGCAGCTCTGGGCGGGGGGGCCGCCAAGAGACCCAGTACTTC
NA	TRBJ2-3	TRBV6-1	NA	CATGTTSTDTQYF	TGTGCCACCGGGACAACTAGCACAGATACGCAGTATTTT
NA	TRBJ1-2	TRBV21-1	NA	CASSKEQGAKGGYTF	TGTGCCAGCAGCAAAGAACAGGGGGCGAAAGGAGGCTACACCTTC
NA	TRBJ2-5	TRBV6-1	NA	CASKTELQETQYF	TGTGCCAGCAAAACGGAACTCCAAGAGACCCAGTACTTC
NA	TRBJ2-3	TRBV7-2	TRBD2	CASSSRTSGTSSLTDTQYF	TGTGCCAGCAGCTCAAGGACCTCCGGGACTAGCAGCCTCACAGATACGCAGTATTTT
few	TRBJ1-5	TRBV9	NA	CASSVEGSGGQPQHF	TGTGCCAGCAGCGTAGAAGGGTCGGGAGGGCAGCCCCAGCATTTT
NA	TRBJ1-1	TRBV5-1	TRBD1	CASSYGDRNTEAFF	TGCGCCAGCAGCTACGGGGACAGGAACACTGAAGCTTTCTTT
NA	TRBJ2-3	TRBV6-5	NA	CASSLTESTDTQYF	TGTGCCAGCAGCCTGACAGAGAGCACAGATACGCAGTATTTT
once	TRBJ2-2	TRBV7-2	TRBD2	CASSLRGSGTNTGELFF	TGTGCCAGCAGCTTAAGGGGTAGCGGGACGAACACCGGGGAGCTGTTTTTT
NA	TRBJ2-7	TRBV4-1	TRBD1	CASSQAGNRGSFEQYF	TGCGCCAGCAGCCAAGCGGGTAACAGGGGTAGTTTCGAGCAGTACTTC
once	TRBJ2-7	TRBV19	TRBD1	CASSQRGQGSYEQYF	TGTGCCAGTAGCCAAAGGGGACAGGGGTCCTACGAGCAGTACTTC
NA	TRBJ2-2	TRBV18	TRBD2	CASSPPSGGRSTGELFF	TGTGCCAGCTCACCACCTAGCGGGGGCCGGTCCACCGGGGAGCTGTTTTTT
NA	TRBJ1-2	TRBV2	NA	CASRGSYGYTF	TGTGCCAGCCGGGGGTCCTATGGCTACACCTTC
NA	TRBJ2-7	TRBV5-4	TRBD1	CASSLPPGQGYEQYF	TGTGCCAGCAGCTTGCCTCCGGGACAGGGCTACGAGCAGTACTTC
NA	TRBJ1-3	TRBV30	NA	CAWSVLAGSVSGNTIYF	TGTGCCTGGAGTGTACTGGCAGGGTCAGTCTCTGGAAACACCATATATTTT
NA	TRBJ2-1	TRBV27	TRBD2	CASSPPGTSSQYYNEQFF	TGTGCCAGCAGCCCTCCCGGGACTAGCTCTCAATATTACAATGAGCAGTTCTTC
once	TRBJ2-7	TRBV28	TRBD2	CASRMGLAGVSYEQYF	TGTGCCAGCAGGATGGGACTAGCGGGAGTCTCCTACGAGCAGTACTTC
NA	TRBJ2-2	TRBV25-1	NA	CAIGRGTGELFF	TGTGCCATCGGTAGGGGGACCGGGGAGCTGTTTTTT
once	TRBJ1-1	TRBV19	TRBD1	CASSAIRDRGRDEAFF	TGTGCCAGTAGTGCGATACGGGACAGGGGGCGTGATGAAGCTTTCTTT
NA	TRBJ2-5	TRBV30	NA	CAWTGVAETQYF	TGTGCCTGGACAGGAGTAGCCGAGACCCAGTACTTC
NA	TRBJ2-1	TRBV4-2	NA	CASSQVGRRGEDEQFF	TGTGCCAGCAGCCAAGTAGGGCGGAGAGGGGAGGATGAGCAGTTCTTC
NA	TRBJ2-7	TRBV28	NA	CASRVANYEQYF	TGTGCCAGCAGAGTAGCGAACTACGAGCAGTACTTC
few	TRBJ1-1	TRBV4-2	NA	CASTSGPKAFF	TGTGCCAGCACCTCAGGACCGAAAGCTTTCTTT
NA	TRBJ1-5	TRBV28	NA	CASSRPGGNQPQHF	TGTGCCAGCAGCCGACCGGGAGGCAATCAGCCCCAGCATTTT
NA	TRBJ1-1	TRBV7-9	NA	CASSLQGPNTEAFF	TGTGCCAGCAGCTTACAGGGACCGAACACTGAAGCTTTCTTT
NA	TRBJ1-2	TRBV7-3	NA	CASSLGGVEGYTF	TGTGCCAGCAGTTTAGGGGGAGTTGAAGGCTACACCTTC
NA	TRBJ1-4	TRBV6-5	NA	CASRYTGGTNEKLFF	TGTGCCAGCAGATACACGGGGGGCACTAATGAAAAACTGTTTTTT
NA	TRBJ1-3	TRBV7-2	TRBD1	CASSFYRGATGNTIYF	TGTGCCAGCAGCTTCTACAGGGGTGCTACTGGAAACACCATATATTTT
NA	TRBJ2-5	TRBV5-6	TRBD1	CASSRTGGETQYF	TGTGCCAGCAGCCGTACAGGGGGTGAGACCCAGTACTTC
NA	TRBJ2-2	TRBV7-3	TRBD2	CASSLGAGGDTGELFF	TGTGCCAGCAGCTTGGGAGCGGGGGGTGACACCGGGGAGCTGTTTTTT